The 14 T cell receptor beta chains in this list originate from one sample, sequenced in a study of response to subunit inactivated influenza vaccine. TCRdb called the RT-PCR reads again in MiXCR, with one record for every CDR3 protein. The sample consists of approximately 730,000 distinct CDR3 sequences, over 11% of them appearing once. The sequences come from PBMCs from blood, collected around 15 days before vaccination. These receptors originate from a man aged 45-65 years who received an inactivated influenza vaccine.

This clonotype was counted only a few times. This rearrangement joins TRBV6-2 or TRBV6-3 to TRBJ2-2; D may be TRBD1 or TRBD2 (5 bases each). CDR1 MNHEY and CDR2 SVGEGT come from the germline V gene. V lost 6 bases to trimming and J lost 4 bases, with 21 bases between them. The CDR3 runs 17 residues. In nucleotides, the CDR3 is TGTGCCAGCAGCACCCCCCAAATGTTCGGGGCCACCGGGGAGCTGTTTTTT. Translated, it gives CASSTPQMFGATGELFF.

In this sample, this clonotype turned up a few times. The chain carries TRBV2 and TRBJ2-3, with 9 bases identical to TRBD1. Germline CDR1 and CDR2: SNHLY and FYNNEI. CDR3 size: 15 residues. V shed 4 bases, J shed 2 bases, and the junction held 4 bases outside the gene matches. As DNA, the CDR3 is TGTGCCAGCAGTGTTACAGGGGGCCTCACAGATACGCAGTATTTT. As protein: CASSVTGGLTDTQYF.

The chain has TRBV6-5 and TRBJ2-2, with 10 bases fitting TRBD2. The CDR3 is 18 residues long. J gave up 2 bases and V 0 bases, and 6 bases lay outside the gene matches. CDR1 and CDR2 from the germline V gene are MNHEY and SVGAGI. The CDR3 sequence is CASSYSISGGPNTGELFF. DNA for the CDR3: TGTGCCAGCAGTTACTCTATTAGCGGGGGGCCAAACACCGGGGAGCTGTTTTTT.

This clonotype was counted only a few times. The CDR3 reads CASSDTGSKSNQPQHF. CDR3 coding DNA: TGTGCCAGCAGCGATACCGGGTCGAAGAGCAATCAGCCCCAGCATTTT. The chain joins TRBV6-2 or TRBV6-3 to TRBJ1-5; D remains ambiguous. V lost 6 bases, J lost 1 base, and 16 bases lay in between. CDR1 is MNHEY, CDR2 SVGEGT, per germline. This CDR3 region has 16 residues.

This clonotype was observed a handful of times. The chain employs TRBV14 and TRBJ2-1, with 10 nucleotides matching TRBD2. This CDR3 region has 17 residues. CDR1 and CDR2 (germline): SGHDN, FVKESK. After removal of 0 bases from V and 4 bases from J, the junction contained 6 bases not matched to a gene. CDR3 nucleotides: TGTGCCAGCAGCCAAGATTCCCCTAGCGGGAGATACAATGAGCAGTTCTTC. Translation: CASSQDSPSGRYNEQFF.

This clonotype was found a few times. This chain joins TRBV9 and TRBJ1-2, with a possible D match to TRBD1 (6 bases). Germline CDR1 reads SGDLS; CDR2 reads YYNGEE. V was trimmed by 3 bases and J by 4 bases, leaving 19 bases between them. CDR3 size: 16 residues. Written as DNA, the CDR3 is TGTGCCAGCAGCGAAGGGGGTGGCAGGGCGGTCTATGGCTACACCTTC. Translated: CASSEGGGRAVYGYTF.

V is TRBV9 and J is TRBJ2-1, with 12 nucleotides matching TRBD2. Germline trimming cut 0 bases from V and 0 bases from J; bases unmatched to any gene: 4. CDR3 size: 18 residues. CDR1 and CDR2 (germline): SGDLS, YYNGEE. The CDR3 is CASSVVTSGGISYNEQFF. DNA of the CDR3: TGTGCCAGCAGCGTAGTGACTAGCGGGGGAATCTCCTACAATGAGCAGTTCTTC.

This clonotype has ten or more counts. The rearrangement links TRBV12-3 or TRBV12-4 to TRBJ2-5, with TRBD1 as a possible D gene (6 bases). This CDR3 region has 14 residues. Trimming pared 6 bases from V and 4 bases from J, leaving 15 bases between. CDR3 region: CASSLSGGRETQYF. The CDR3 bases are TGTGCCAGCAGCTTATCTGGGGGCCGAGAGACCCAGTACTTC.

This clonotype was detected a few times. V is TRBV18 and J is TRBJ2-7; perhaps TRBD1 as D (5 bases). CDR3 length: 16 amino acids. V was shortened by 3 bases and J by 3 bases, with 18 bases between the two germline ends. The germline V gene has CDR1 KGHSH and CDR2 LQKENI. For the CDR3, the DNA is TGTGCCAGCTCACCTTCCAGGGTAGAATTAGTCTACGAGCAGTACTTC. It yields the protein CASSPSRVELVYEQYF.

This clonotype has only a few counts. This rearrangement joins TRBV4-3 to TRBJ2-7, with a tentative D call TRBD2 (6 bases). Germline-derived CDR1 and CDR2 are LGHNA and YSLEER. V was pared by 0 bases and J by 5 bases, with 11 bases between. The CDR3 is 14 amino acids. The CDR3 coding sequence is TGCGCCAGCAGCCAAGAGAGCGGGCAGAACGAGCAGTACTTC. Protein: CASSQESGQNEQYF.

This clonotype was detected a few times. The chain has TRBV7-9 and TRBJ2-1, with a weak D call TRBD1 (6 bases). Trimming shortened V by 1 base and J by 1 base, and 11 bases separated the two germline ends. This CDR3 region has 16 residues. From germline, CDR1 is SEHNR and CDR2 FQNEAQ (reference sequence). The CDR3 coding sequence is TGTGCCAGCAGCTTAGTTCAGGGACAATCCTACAATGAGCAGTTCTTC. This translates into CASSLVQGQSYNEQFF.

This clonotype was seen more than once but under ten times. The V call is TRBV29-1, the J call TRBJ2-7, with 14 bases matching TRBD2. Germline assignment: CDR1 SQVTM and CDR2 ANQGSEA. The CDR3 contains 15 residues. The V and J ends lost 4 bases and 9 bases, in that order; junction bases with no gene match: 11. CDR3 protein: CSVGPGLAGDKGQYF. DNA for the CDR3: TGCAGCGTTGGGCCGGGACTAGCGGGAGACAAGGGGCAGTACTTC.

This clonotype appeared a few times. The gene calls are TRBV5-1 and TRBJ2-1; 8 bases are a match to TRBD2. The length of the CDR3 is 14 residues. Germline assignment: CDR1 SGHRS and CDR2 YFSETQ. V shed 7 bases, J shed 7 bases, and the junction held 10 bases outside the gene matches. The CDR3 DNA follows: TGCGCCAGCCAAGACGGGGGGGCTGGAAATGAGCAGTTCTTC. This sequence encodes CASQDGGAGNEQFF.

This clonotype was seen a handful of times. The chain couples TRBV19 to TRBJ2-5; 12 bases are a match to TRBD2. V shed 6 bases and J 4 bases; nucleotides not matched to a gene: 3. This CDR3 has 14 residues. Germline V gene sequence: CDR1 LNHDA, CDR2 SQIVND (reference sequence). CDR3 amino acids: CASRKTSGGETQYF. The CDR3 region has the DNA TGTGCCAGTAGGAAGACTAGCGGGGGAGAGACCCAGTACTTC.